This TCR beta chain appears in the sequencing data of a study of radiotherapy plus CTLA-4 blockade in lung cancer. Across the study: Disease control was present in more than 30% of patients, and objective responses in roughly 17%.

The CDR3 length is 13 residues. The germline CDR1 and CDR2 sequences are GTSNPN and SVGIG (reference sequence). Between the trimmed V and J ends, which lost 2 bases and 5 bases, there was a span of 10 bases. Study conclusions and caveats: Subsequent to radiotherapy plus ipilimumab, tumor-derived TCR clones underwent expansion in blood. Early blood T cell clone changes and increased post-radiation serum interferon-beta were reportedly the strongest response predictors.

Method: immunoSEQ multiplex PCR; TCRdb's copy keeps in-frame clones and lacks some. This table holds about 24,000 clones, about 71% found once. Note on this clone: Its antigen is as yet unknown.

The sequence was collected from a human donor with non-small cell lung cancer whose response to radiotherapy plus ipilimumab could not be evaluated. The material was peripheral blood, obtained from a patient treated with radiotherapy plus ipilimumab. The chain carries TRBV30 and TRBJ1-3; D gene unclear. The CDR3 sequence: CAWSFGARNTIYF. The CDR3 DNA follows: TGTGCCTGGAGTTTTGGAGCCCGAAACACCATATATTTT.